This T cell receptor beta chain derives from a study of blood T cell repertoires in COVID-19. Study-level background: Italy, Spain and the United States were the sources of the convalescent and acute COVID-19 samples. Nucleic acid was either cDNA or gDNA, and it came from T cells, B-cell-depleted T cells, or PBMCs.

How the authors handled the data: Scientists estimated how many nucleated cells there were by amplifying reference gene primers. Sequencing used immunoSEQ multiplex PCR; TCRdb keeps in-frame clones, though not all of them. V and J calls and clone size follow that table, whereas D and trimming were derived from the DNA. The repertoire holds 200,000 to 300,000 clones, with 80% to 90% as singletons. The CDR3 runs to 17 residues. Sequenced material: peripheral blood. V usage is TRBV21-1 and J usage is TRBJ2-1; the table's TRBD2 call for D was not verified on the DNA. TRBV21-1 is deemed a pseudogene. This TCR was sampled from a woman aged 45 to 65 with acute or convalescent COVID-19. CDR3 DNA sequence: TGTGCCAGCAGCAAAGATCTCCCTAGCGGGAAGTACAATGAGCAGTTCTTC. Translating it yields CASSKDLPSGKYNEQFF.